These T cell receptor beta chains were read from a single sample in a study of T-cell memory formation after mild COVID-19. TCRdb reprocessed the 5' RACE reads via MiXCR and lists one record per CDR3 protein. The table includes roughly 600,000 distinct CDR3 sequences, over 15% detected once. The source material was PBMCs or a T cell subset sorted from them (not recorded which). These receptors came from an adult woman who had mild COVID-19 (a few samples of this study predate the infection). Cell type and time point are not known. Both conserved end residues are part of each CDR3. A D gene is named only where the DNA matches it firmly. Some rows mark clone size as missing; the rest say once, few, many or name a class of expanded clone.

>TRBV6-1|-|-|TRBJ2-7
TGTGCCAGCAGCCGAGATGGGCGGGGATCCTCCTACGAGCAGTACTTC
CASSRDGRGSSYEQYF
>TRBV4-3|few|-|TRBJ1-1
TGCGCCAGCAGCCAGACGACCGGGACCAACACTGAAGCTTTCTTT
CASSQTTGTNTEAFF
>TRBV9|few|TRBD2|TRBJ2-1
TGTGCCAGCAGCGGGTCGACTAGCGGGTCTGAGCAGTTCTTC
CASSGSTSGSEQFF
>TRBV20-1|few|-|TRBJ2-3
TGCAGTGCTGGCGACAGGGAGGGGACAGATACGCAGTATTTT
CSAGDREGTDTQYF
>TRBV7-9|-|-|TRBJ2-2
TGTGCCAGCAGCTTAGTTCCTACTGTCTCCGGGGAGCTGTTTTTT
CASSLVPTVSGELFF
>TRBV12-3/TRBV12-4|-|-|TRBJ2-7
TGTGCCAGCAGTCCGACAAGGCTCGGGTACGAGCAGTACTTC
CASSPTRLGYEQYF
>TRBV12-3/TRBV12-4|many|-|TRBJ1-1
TGTGCCAGCAGACATGATCGGGCCCAGGGGAGTGTTTGGACTGAAGCTTTCTTT
CASRHDRAQGSVWTEAFF
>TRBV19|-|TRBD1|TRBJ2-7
TGTGCCAGTAGTGCCAGGGGGTGGGACGAGCAGTACTTC
CASSARGWDEQYF
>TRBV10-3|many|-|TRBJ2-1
TGTGCCTCACAGACGGGGGGCCGGGCAAATGAGCAGTTCTTC
CASQTGGRANEQFF
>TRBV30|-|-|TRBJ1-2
TGTGCCTGGAGTTCGGTCGGGGCTCTGGGTGGCTACACCTTC
CAWSSVGALGGYTF
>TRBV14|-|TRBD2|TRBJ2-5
TGTGCCAGCAGCCAACCCCGTGGAGGGACTAGCGGGGTCCTCCAAGAGACCCAGTACTTC
CASSQPRGGTSGVLQETQYF
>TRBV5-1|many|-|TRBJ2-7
TGCGCCAGCAGCTTGCCCTCCTACGAGCAGTACTTC
CASSLPSYEQYF
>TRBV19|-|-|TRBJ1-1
TGTGCCAGTACCGACGGGGGTCTGAACACTGAAGCTTTCTTT
CASTDGGLNTEAFF
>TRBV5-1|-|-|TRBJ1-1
TGCGCCAGCAACTTCAGGTCAAAGAACACTGAAGCTTTCTTT
CASNFRSKNTEAFF
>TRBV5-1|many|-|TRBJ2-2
TGCGCCAGCAGCTTTGCCGGGGAGCTGTTTTTT
CASSFAGELFF
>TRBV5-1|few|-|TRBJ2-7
TGCGCCAGCAGCTTGGGAATAGCGCGTAGCTCCTACGAGCAGTACTTC
CASSLGIARSSYEQYF
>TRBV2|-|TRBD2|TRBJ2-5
TGTGCCAGCAGAGCTACAGGACTAGCGGGAGGTTTACCGGAGACCCAGTACTTC
CASRATGLAGGLPETQYF
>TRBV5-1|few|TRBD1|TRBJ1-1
TGCGCCAGCAGCTTGGGTTCCGGGACAGGGATCATGAACACTGAAGCTTTCTTT
CASSLGSGTGIMNTEAFF
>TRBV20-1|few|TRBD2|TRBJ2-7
TGCAGTGCTGGGACTAGCGTCTACGAGCAGTACTTC
CSAGTSVYEQYF
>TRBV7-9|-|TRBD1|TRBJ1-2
TGTGCCAGCAGCCGTGACAGGGGGCGAGTGGGCTACACCTTC
CASSRDRGRVGYTF
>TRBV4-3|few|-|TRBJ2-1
TGCGCCAGCAGCCAAGTGGTGGGGGCGGAGCAGTTCTTC
CASSQVVGAEQFF
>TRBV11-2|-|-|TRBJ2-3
TGTGCCAGCAGCTTAGATCTGGGGCCCACAGATACGCAGTATTTT
CASSLDLGPTDTQYF
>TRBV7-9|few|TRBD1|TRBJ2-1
TGTGCCAGCAGCTTATCCCCGGGACAGGGTTACAATGAGCAGTTCTTC
CASSLSPGQGYNEQFF
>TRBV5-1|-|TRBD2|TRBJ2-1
TGCGCCAGCAGCCCAGTAGCGGGGCGTTCGCATGAGCAGTTCTTC
CASSPVAGRSHEQFF
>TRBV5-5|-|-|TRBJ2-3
TGTGCCAGCACCAGGGAAGGGGGCACAGATACGCAGTATTTT
CASTREGGTDTQYF
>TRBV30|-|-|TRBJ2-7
TGTGCCTGGAGTGTAACGCCAGCCTACGAGCAGTACTTC
CAWSVTPAYEQYF
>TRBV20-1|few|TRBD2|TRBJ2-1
TGCAGTGCTAGAAGTGTCCTAGCGGGCCACTCCTACAATGAGCAGTTCTTC
CSARSVLAGHSYNEQFF
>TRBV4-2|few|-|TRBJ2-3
TGTGCCAGCGGCTCTAGGACAGATACGCAGTATTTT
CASGSRTDTQYF
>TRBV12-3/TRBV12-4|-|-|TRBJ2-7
TGTGCCAGCCGCCGGGACGGAGCCTACGAGCAGTACTTC
CASRRDGAYEQYF
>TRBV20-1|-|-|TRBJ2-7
TGCAGTGCTAGAGATCGCGGGGATGTGCAGTACTTC
CSARDRGDVQYF
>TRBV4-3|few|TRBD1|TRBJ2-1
TGCGCCAGCAGCCCTTACAGGGGATCATACAATGAGCAGTTCTTC
CASSPYRGSYNEQFF
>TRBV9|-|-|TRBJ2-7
TGTGCCAGCAGCGTAGCCGACGGGAATACCTACGAGCAGTACTTC
CASSVADGNTYEQYF
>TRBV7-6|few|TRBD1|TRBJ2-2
TGTGCCAGCAGCGGTCCCGGACAGGGAATCGGGGAGCTGTTTTTT
CASSGPGQGIGELFF
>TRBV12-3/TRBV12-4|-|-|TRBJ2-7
TGTGCCAGCGGGAAGGGGGTTGGCTACGAGCAGTACTTC
CASGKGVGYEQYF
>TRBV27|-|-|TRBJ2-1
TGTGCCAGCAGCCGCTCGACCGAGCAGTTCTTC
CASSRSTEQFF
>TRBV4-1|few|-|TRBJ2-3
TGCGCCAGCAGCCCCAGCGGGCACAGCACAGATACGCAGTATTTT
CASSPSGHSTDTQYF
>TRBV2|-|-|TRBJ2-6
TGTGCCACGGTGCAGGGGGCCAACGTCCTGACTTTC
CATVQGANVLTF
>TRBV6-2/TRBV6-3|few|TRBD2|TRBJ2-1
TGTGCCAGCAGTTACGGACTAGCGACACAACACTACAATGAGCAGTTCTTC
CASSYGLATQHYNEQFF
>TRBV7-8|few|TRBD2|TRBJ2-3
TGTGCCAGCAGCATGGTAATAGCGGGGGGCACAGATACGCAGTATTTT
CASSMVIAGGTDTQYF
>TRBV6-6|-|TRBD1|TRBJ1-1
TGTGCCAGCAGTTATGTGGTTGTAGACAGGGGGACTGAAGCTTTCTTT
CASSYVVVDRGTEAFF
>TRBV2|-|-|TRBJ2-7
TGTGCCAGCAGTGATACGGTGGCGTACTTC
CASSDTVAYF
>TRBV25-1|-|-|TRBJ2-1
TGTGCCAGCATCCGGGAAGCCTACAATGAGCAGTTCTTC
CASIREAYNEQFF
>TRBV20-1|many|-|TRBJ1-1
TGCAGTGCTAGGAGCCATTGGGAGCACACTGAAGCTTTCTTT
CSARSHWEHTEAFF
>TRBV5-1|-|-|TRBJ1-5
TGCGCCGACTCCGGTAATCAGCCCCAGCATTTT
CADSGNQPQHF
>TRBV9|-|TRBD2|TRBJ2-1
TGTGCCAGCAGCGATAGCGGGGGGGCCGCGGATGAGCAGTTCTTC
CASSDSGGAADEQFF
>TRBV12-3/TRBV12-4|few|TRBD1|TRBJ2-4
TGTGCCAGCAGTTTGGTGACAGGGGGCTACAAAAACATTCAGTACTTC
CASSLVTGGYKNIQYF
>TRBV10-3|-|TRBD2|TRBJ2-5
TGTGCCATCGGCGAGGTACTAGCGGGAGACCCTCGGCAGTACTTC
CAIGEVLAGDPRQYF
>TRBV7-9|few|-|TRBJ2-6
TGTGCCAGCAGCTCCGACGGCTCTGGGGCCAACGTCCTGACTTTC
CASSSDGSGANVLTF
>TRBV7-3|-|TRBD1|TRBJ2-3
TGTGCCAGCAGCTTACGGACAGGGGCGGCGGATACGCAGTATTTT
CASSLRTGAADTQYF
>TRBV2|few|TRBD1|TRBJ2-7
TGTGCCAGCGGATGGACAGGGGCCTACGAGCAGTACTTC
CASGWTGAYEQYF
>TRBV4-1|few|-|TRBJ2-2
TGCGCCAGCAGCCAAGTGCTGACAAGCCTCAACACCGGGGAGCTGTTTTTT
CASSQVLTSLNTGELFF